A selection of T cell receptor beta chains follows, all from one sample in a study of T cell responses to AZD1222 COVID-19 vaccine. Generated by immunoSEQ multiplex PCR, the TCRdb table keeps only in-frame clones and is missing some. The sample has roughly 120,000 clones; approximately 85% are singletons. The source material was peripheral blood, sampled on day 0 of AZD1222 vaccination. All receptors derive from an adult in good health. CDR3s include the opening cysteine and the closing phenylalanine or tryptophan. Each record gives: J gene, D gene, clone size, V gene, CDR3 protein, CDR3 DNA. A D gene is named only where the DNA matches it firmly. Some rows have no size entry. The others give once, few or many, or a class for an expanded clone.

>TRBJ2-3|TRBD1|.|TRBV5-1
CASSLGRPGQSLSPRGSRDTQYF
TGCGCCAGCAGCTTGGGGAGGCCGGGACAGTCTCTTTCCCCACGTGGGAGTCGAGATACGCAGTATTTT
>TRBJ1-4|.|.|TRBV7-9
CASSLRMEKLFF
TGTGCCAGCAGCTTAAGGATGGAAAAACTGTTTTTT
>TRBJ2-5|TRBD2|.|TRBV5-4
CASSLSAGDWQETQYF
TGTGCCAGCAGCTTGAGCGCGGGGGATTGGCAAGAGACCCAGTACTTC
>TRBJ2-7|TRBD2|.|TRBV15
CATSAERGALYEQYF
TGTGCCACCAGCGCCGAGCGGGGGGCCCTCTACGAGCAGTACTTC
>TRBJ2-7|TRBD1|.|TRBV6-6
CASSSPGQGVEEQYF
TGTGCCAGCAGTTCTCCGGGACAGGGGGTCGAAGAGCAGTACTTC
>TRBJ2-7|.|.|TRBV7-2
CASSLVASVHLGSFYEQYF
TGTGCCAGCAGCTTAGTCGCTAGCGTCCACCTCGGGTCGTTCTACGAGCAGTACTTC
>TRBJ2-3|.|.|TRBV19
CASSIGSGYVTDTQYF
TGTGCCAGTAGTATCGGGAGTGGGTATGTCACAGATACGCAGTATTTT
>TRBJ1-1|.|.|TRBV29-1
CSVEPIQGSSAFF
TGCAGCGTTGAACCGATACAGGGCTCAAGCGCTTTCTTT
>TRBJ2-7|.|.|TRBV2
CASSEVVGGEQYF
TGTGCCAGCAGTGAAGTGGTCGGGGGCGAGCAGTACTTC
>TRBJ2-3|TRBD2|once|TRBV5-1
CASSPTTSGHTDTQYF
TGCGCCAGCAGCCCCACCACTAGCGGGCACACAGATACGCAGTATTTT
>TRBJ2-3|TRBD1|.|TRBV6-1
CASSESQSGTVIYTQYF
TGTGCCAGCAGTGAATCCCAATCCGGGACAGTCATCTATACGCAGTATTTT
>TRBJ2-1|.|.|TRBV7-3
CASGYTGDSYNEQFF
TGTGCCAGCGGGTACACCGGGGACTCCTACAATGAGCAGTTCTTC
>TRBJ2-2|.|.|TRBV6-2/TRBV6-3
CASSALPTGELFF
TGTGCCAGCAGTGCCCTCCCCACCGGGGAGCTGTTTTTT
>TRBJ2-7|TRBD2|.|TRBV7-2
CASSSTGGQLYEQYF
TGTGCCAGCAGCTCTACGGGGGGGCAGCTCTACGAGCAGTACTTC
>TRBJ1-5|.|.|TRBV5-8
CASSLEGDSNQPQHF
TGTGCCAGCAGCTTGGAGGGGGATAGCAATCAGCCCCAGCATTTT
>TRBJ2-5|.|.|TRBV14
CASSRRQLQETQYF
TGTGCCAGCAGCCGCCGACAGTTACAAGAGACCCAGTACTTC
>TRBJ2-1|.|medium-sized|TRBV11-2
CASSWTRGSPNEQFF
TGTGCCAGCAGCTGGACACGAGGGAGCCCGAATGAGCAGTTCTTC
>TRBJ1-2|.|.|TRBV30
CAWSPNRGAGGYTF
TGTGCCTGGAGCCCCAATCGGGGGGCAGGGGGCTACACCTTC
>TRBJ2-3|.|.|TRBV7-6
CASSLGSGGYTDTQYF
TGTGCCAGCAGCTTAGGGTCCGGGGGATACACAGATACGCAGTATTTT
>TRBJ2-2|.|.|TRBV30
CGQTLNTGELFF
TGTGGACAGACGCTGAACACCGGGGAGCTGTTTTTT
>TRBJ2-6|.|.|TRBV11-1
CASRGRIVSGANVLTF
TGTGCCAGCAGAGGTCGGATTGTATCTGGGGCCAACGTCCTGACTTTC
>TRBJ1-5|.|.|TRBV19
CASSIDGWTDITHF
TGTGCCAGTAGTATAGATGGCTGGACGGATATCACCCATTTT
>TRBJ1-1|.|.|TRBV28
CASSLRGPGTEAFF
TGTGCCAGCAGTTTAAGAGGGCCCGGCACTGAAGCTTTCTTT
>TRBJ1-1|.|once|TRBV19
CASSIGGLTEAFF
TGTGCCAGTAGTATAGGGGGTTTGACTGAAGCTTTCTTT
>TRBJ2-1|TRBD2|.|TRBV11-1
CASSDSGGRSYNEQFF
TGTGCCAGCAGCGATAGCGGGGGGCGCTCCTACAATGAGCAGTTCTTC
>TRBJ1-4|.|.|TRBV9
CASTTGRANEKLFF
TGTGCCAGCACGACGGGACGGGCTAATGAAAAACTGTTTTTT